This TCR beta chain is drawn from a study of neurological immune-mediated disorders. TCRdb re-analysed the 5' RACE reads in MiXCR, keeping a single row per CDR3 protein. The sample shows tens of thousands of distinct CDR3 sequences, 13% to 15% of them seen only once. The CDR3 has 12 amino acids. CDR1 is SGHTA and CDR2 is FQGNSA in the germline V gene. The V gene lost 2 bases and the J gene lost 10 bases, with 9 bases spanning the gap. This clonotype was seen ten or more times. The J gene is TRBJ2-1, the V gene TRBV7-2; D is ambiguous. The TCR originated in a woman between 45 and 65 years old in good health. Sequencing was carried out using PBMCs. The CDR3 coding sequence is TGTGCCAGCAGCTTATTTGGTTGGGAGCAGTTCTTC. It encodes CASSLFGWEQFF.